This TCR beta chain came from a study of T cell clonality in common variable immunodeficiency. Generated by immunoSEQ multiplex PCR, the TCRdb table keeps only in-frame clones and is missing some. Listed here are approximately 34,000 clones without any singletons, the top ten holding under 3%. Germline CDR1 reads SGHRS; CDR2 reads YFSETQ. Germline trimming cut 0 bases from V and 3 bases from J; bases unmatched to any gene: 7. The CDR3 runs to 16 residues. In its sample, this clone was seen many times. The sequenced fragment ends 3 residues before the CDR3 boundary, so the rest is inferred from the germline J gene.

This chain connects TRBV5-1 to TRBJ2-7, with 9 positions matching TRBD1. The sample taken for sequencing was peripheral blood mononuclear cells. The receptor was derived from a person aged 18 to 70 in good health. The DNA read from the CDR3 is TGCGCCAGCAGCTTGGCGTGGGGACAGGGTCTCTACGAG. The encoded protein is CASSLAWGQGLYE. The full CDR3 is CASSLAWGQGLYEQYF.